What follows are 25 T cell receptor beta chains derived from one specimen sequenced in a study of blood T cell repertoires in COVID-19. Method: immunoSEQ multiplex PCR; TCRdb's copy keeps in-frame clones and lacks some. The sample gives some 46,000 clones, roughly four fifths of which show up once; about 7% is in the top ten. The sample comprised peripheral blood. The origin of the receptors is a man in his 60s with active COVID-19.

The chain is built from TRBV4-2 and TRBJ1-6; 7 positions agree with TRBD1. The CDR3 is 14 residues long. Germline V gene sequence: CDR1 LGHNA, CDR2 YNFKEQ. Trimming at V came to 1 base and at J to 10 bases, leaving 4 bases not matched to a gene. The CDR3 loop is CASSQAGGWSPLHF. In nucleotides, the CDR3 is TGTGCCAGCAGCCAAGCAGGGGGATGGTCACCCCTCCACTTT.

This clone was seen once. The chain combines TRBV5-4 with TRBJ2-7; TRBD1 aligns across 9 bases. Per the germline V gene, CDR1 is SGHNT and CDR2 is YYREEE (reference sequence). The junction had 8 bases not matched to a gene; V was cut back by 2 bases and J by 2 bases. This CDR3 spans 16 amino acids. CDR3 in amino acids: CASSFRPGQGAYEQYF. CDR3 nucleotide sequence: TGTGCCAGCAGCTTTAGACCGGGACAGGGAGCCTACGAGCAGTACTTC.

The chain combines TRBV19 with TRBJ2-3, with D uncertain. This CDR3 contains 13 residues. Per the germline V gene, CDR1 is LNHDA and CDR2 is SQIVND (reference sequence). V dropped 1 base and J dropped 4 bases, with 6 bases sitting between them. The CDR3 is CASSIGISDTQYF. For the CDR3, the DNA is TGTGCCAGTAGTATAGGTATTTCAGATACGCAGTATTTT. Looking up the rest from reference TRBV19 and TRBJ2-3 gives the full variable domain: DGGITQSPKYLFRKEGQNVTLSCEQNLNHDAMYWYRQDPGQGLRLIYYSQIVNDFQKGDIAEGYSVSREKKESFPLTVTSAQKNPTAFYLCASSIGISDTQYFGPGTRLTVL.

This clone was seen a handful of times. CDR3 nucleotide sequence: TGTGCCAGCAGCTTGGAACAGTTGAACACCGGGGAGCTGTTTTTT. This codes for CASSLEQLNTGELFF. This chain connects TRBV5-5 to TRBJ2-2; D ambiguous. Germline CDR1 SGHKS, CDR2 YYEKEE (reference sequence). The CDR3 contains 15 residues. Trimming took off 0 bases at V and 1 base at J, with 7 bases between the two ends.

The chain carries TRBV5-3 and TRBJ2-7, with TRBD1 matching 10 bases. TRBV5-3 counts as an open reading frame of uncertain function. V lost 4 bases to trimming and J lost 7 bases; unmatched junction nucleotides: 8. The CDR3 consists of 14 residues. The CDR3 DNA is TGTGCCAGAAGCCCTGACAGGGGGCGCGGAGAGCAGTACTTC. This gives the protein CARSPDRGRGEQYF.

The CDR3 nucleotides are TGTGCCAGCAGCCAAGATCCGGGTCTCTCTGGAAACACCATATATTTT. It specifies CASSQDPGLSGNTIYF. The V gene is TRBV4-2, the J gene TRBJ1-3; D uncertain. The V gene lost 0 bases and the J gene lost 0 bases, with 9 bases spanning the gap. The germline V gene encodes CDR1 LGHNA and CDR2 YNFKEQ. CDR3 size: 16 residues.

The sample holds a few counts of this clone. The CDR3 here is CAWSVTGLRGVEQFF. In DNA, the CDR3 is TGTGCCTGGAGTGTAACGGGGTTGCGGGGGGTTGAGCAGTTCTTC. V usage is TRBV30 and J usage is TRBJ2-1; TRBD2 matches 8 bases. This CDR3 comprises 15 residues. Germline CDR1 is GTSNPN and CDR2 is SVGIG (reference sequence). Losses at the gene ends were 0 bases for V and 9 bases for J; bases not matched to a gene: 10. The variable domain in full, completed from reference TRBV30 and TRBJ2-1, reads SQTIHQWPATLVQPVGSPLSLECTVEGTSNPNLYWYRQAAGRGLQLLFYSVGIGQISSEVPQNLSASRPQDRQFILSSKKLLLSDSGFYLCAWSVTGLRGVEQFFGPGTRLTVL.

This clone was recorded once. V and J are TRBV16 and TRBJ2-3; 7 bases fit TRBD1. Losses at the gene ends were 4 bases for V and 1 base for J; bases not matched to a gene: 2. The CDR3 is made up of 14 amino acids. The germline V gene encodes CDR1 KGHSY and CDR2 FQNENV. The CDR3 region is CASSRQGRTDTQYF. The DNA for the CDR3 is TGTGCCAGCAGCCGACAGGGTCGCACAGATACGCAGTATTTT. The whole variable domain, filled in from reference TRBV16 and TRBJ2-3, reads GEEVAQTPKHLVRGEGQKAKLYCAPIKGHSYVFWYQQVLKNEFKFLISFQNENVFDETGMPKERFSAKCLPNSPCSLEIQATKLEDSAVYFCASSRQGRTDTQYFGPGTRLTVL.

The rearrangement joins TRBV9 to TRBJ2-1; 7 nucleotides match TRBD2. The CDR3 runs to 15 residues. V lost 3 bases to trimming and J lost 3 bases; unmatched junction nucleotides: 6. Germline assignment: CDR1 SGDLS and CDR2 YYNGEE. CDR3 sequence reads: CASSESGIDYNEQFF. The CDR3 region has the DNA TGTGCCAGCAGCGAGAGCGGGATCGACTACAATGAGCAGTTCTTC.

The genes are TRBV19 and TRBJ2-7, with 7 bases aligning to TRBD1. V lost 5 bases, J lost 5 bases, and 6 bases stayed unmatched. The V gene's germline CDR1 is LNHDA and CDR2 SQIVND (reference sequence). The CDR3 totals 13 residues. In nucleotides, the CDR3 is TGTGCCAGTAGTGCCTCGACAGGGCACGAGCAGTACTTC. It yields the protein CASSASTGHEQYF.

The gene calls are TRBV6-4 and TRBJ2-1; 13 bases align to TRBD2. CDR1 MRHNA and CDR2 SNTAGT come from the germline V gene. After removal of 4 bases from V and 6 bases from J, the junction contained 0 bases not matched to a gene. The length of the CDR3 is 14 residues. CDR3 protein: CASSGTSGSNEQFF. The DNA for the CDR3 is TGTGCCAGCAGTGGGACTAGCGGGAGCAATGAGCAGTTCTTC.

This chain uses TRBV30 with TRBJ2-3; D might be TRBD1 (6 bases). Germline V gene sequence: CDR1 GTSNPN, CDR2 SVGIG (reference sequence). CDR3 length: 13 amino acids. The CDR3, as DNA: TGTGCTTACACACAGGGTTACACAGATACGCAGTATTTT. Amino acids: CAYTQGYTDTQYF.

This clone was observed many times. The V call is TRBV30, the J call TRBJ1-2; D is ambiguous. V was trimmed by 4 bases and J by 5 bases, leaving 20 bases between them. The germline CDR1 and CDR2 sequences are GTSNPN and SVGIG (reference sequence). This CDR3 has 15 residues. The CDR3 loop reads CAWNMRGPAIYGYTF. CDR3 coding DNA: TGTGCCTGGAACATGCGGGGTCCTGCTATTTATGGCTACACCTTC.

This clone showed up just a few times. This chain links TRBV11-3 with TRBJ2-7; 8 bases map to TRBD2. V was clipped by 3 bases and J by 4 bases; unmatched bases: 8. Germline lookup yields CDR1 SGHNT and CDR2 YENEEA. The length of the CDR3 is 15 residues. CDR3 DNA sequence: TGTGCCAGCAGCTTTGGGCTAGCGGGTCATTACGAGCAGTACTTC. It is translated as CASSFGLAGHYEQYF.

A few counts support this clone. This chain links TRBV9 with TRBJ2-6, with D uncertain. The CDR3 spans 14 residues. Trimming shortened V by 4 bases and J by 2 bases, and 7 bases separated the two germline ends. The germline V gene encodes CDR1 SGDLS and CDR2 YYNGEE. This CDR3 reads CASSLLPGANVLTF. The CDR3 nucleotides are TGTGCCAGCAGCCTCCTCCCTGGGGCCAACGTCCTGACTTTC.

The chain joins TRBV7-6 to TRBJ2-5; D might be TRBD2 (7 bases). The CDR3 runs 16 residues. V was clipped by 5 bases and J by 4 bases, with 20 bases between them. Germline values: CDR1 SGHVS, CDR2 FNYEAQ. The CDR3 DNA reads as TGTGCCAGCAGCCCGGAGACTAGGGGGGGGCCAGAGACCCAGTACTTC. Its protein is CASSPETRGGPETQYF.

This chain uses TRBV4-3 with TRBJ1-2; weak D call: TRBD1 (6 bases). V was trimmed by 0 bases and J by 4 bases, leaving 6 bases between them. The CDR3 has 13 residues. Germline lookup yields CDR1 LGHNA and CDR2 YSLEER. CDR3 DNA sequence: TGCGCCAGCAGCCAAGAGACAGGCTATGGCTACACCTTC. Protein product: CASSQETGYGYTF.

The V and J genes are TRBV7-6 and TRBJ2-2, with a tentative D call TRBD1 (8 bases). The CDR3 covers 15 residues. The V end was cut by 2 bases, the J end by 6 bases, with 13 bases between. Germline values: CDR1 SGHVS, CDR2 FNYEAQ. The CDR3 nucleotides read TGTGCCAGCAGCTTATGGACAGGGAGGGCCGGGGAGCTGTTTTTT. Translating gives CASSLWTGRAGELFF.

This clone was recorded once. The chain employs TRBV28 and TRBJ1-5; D is undetermined. Germline V gives CDR1 MDHEN, CDR2 SYDVKM. V lost 1 base and J 2 bases, leaving 9 bases between the germline ends. The CDR3 runs 15 residues. The CDR3 nucleotides are TGTGCCAGCAGTTTATCAACTATGGGCAATCAGCCCCAGCATTTT. Its protein is CASSLSTMGNQPQHF. Full variable domain (rest looked up from reference TRBV28 and TRBJ1-5): DVKVTQSSRYLVKRTGEKVFLECVQDMDHENMFWYRQDPGLGLRLIYFSYDVKMKEKGDIPEGYSVSREKKERFSLILESASTNQTSMYLCASSLSTMGNQPQHFGDGTRLSIL.

The gene calls are TRBV2 and TRBJ2-5; D is possibly TRBD1 (5 bases). Germline CDR1 reads SNHLY; CDR2 reads FYNNEI. The CDR3 length is 15 residues. With 6 bases removed from V and 3 bases from J, the gap between germline ends came to 17 bases. The CDR3 sequence: CASSRQSNLKETQYF. CDR3 in DNA: TGTGCCAGCAGCCGACAGTCCAACTTAAAAGAGACCCAGTACTTC. Variable domain in full (rest from reference TRBV2 and TRBJ2-5): EPEVTQTPSHQVTQMGQEVILRCVPISNHLYFYWYRQILGQKVEFLVSFYNNEISEKSEIFDDQFSVERPDGSNFTLKIRSTKLEDSAMYFCASSRQSNLKETQYFGPGTRLLVL.

The gene calls are TRBV4-2 and TRBJ2-2; no clear D gene. Between the trimmed V and J ends, which lost 0 bases and 3 bases, there was a span of 5 bases. CDR3 length: 14 amino acids. Germline assignment: CDR1 LGHNA and CDR2 YNFKEQ. CDR3 residues: CASSQESHTGELFF. DNA for the CDR3: TGTGCCAGCAGCCAAGAGTCTCACACCGGGGAGCTGTTTTTT.

The V gene is TRBV28, the J gene TRBJ1-2; maybe TRBD1 (5 bases). Germline assignment: CDR1 MDHEN and CDR2 SYDVKM. This CDR3 is built from 16 residues. V lost 2 bases to trimming and J lost 3 bases, with 16 bases between them. The CDR3 reads CASSLVAGALDYGYTF. CDR3 sequence (DNA): TGTGCCAGCAGTTTAGTAGCTGGGGCGTTGGACTATGGCTACACCTTC.

This CDR3 is CASSPRALAGVGDTQYF. The CDR3 DNA sequence: TGTGCCAGCAGCCCTAGGGCCCTAGCGGGAGTAGGAGATACGCAGTATTTT. The J gene is TRBJ2-3, the V gene TRBV11-3, with TRBD2 matching over 10 bases. From germline, CDR1 is SGHNT and CDR2 YENEEA. After removal of 5 bases from V and 5 bases from J, the junction contained 13 bases not matched to a gene. The CDR3 runs 17 residues.

This clone was recorded once. The chain recombines TRBV21-1 with TRBJ1-4. TRBV21-1 is a known pseudogene. The CDR3 is made up of 16 amino acids. CDR3 in amino acids: CASRYPNKPAYGELFF. The CDR3 DNA follows: TGTGCCAGCAGATACCCAAATAAACCGGCCTACGGGGAACTGTTTTTT.

Here the CDR3 reads CATSSTGIEGNEQFF. The DNA for the CDR3 is TGTGCCACCAGCTCGACAGGGATTGAGGGCAATGAGCAGTTCTTC. This chain connects TRBV24-1 to TRBJ2-1; 7 bases are shared with TRBD1. The CDR3 is made up of 15 amino acids. V trimming: 7 bases; J trimming: 6 bases; junction bases outside the gene matches: 11. CDR1 and CDR2 from the germline V gene are KGHDR and SFDVKD.